Listed below are T cell receptor beta chains from one sample, sequenced in a study of identical twins. MiXCR, run by TCRdb on the 5' RACE reads, gives a single entry per CDR3 protein. The sample consists of 1.5 million to 2 million distinct CDR3 sequences, less than 40% of them appearing once. The specimen was cord blood. The receptors come from a newborn girl in good health. CDR3s include the opening cysteine and the closing phenylalanine or tryptophan. Each record gives: D gene, V gene, J gene, clone size, CDR3 DNA, CDR3 protein. A D gene is named only where the DNA matches it firmly. The size of a clone is reported for some rows only, either as once, few or many, or as a class for expanded clones.

d_gene: .
v_gene: TRBV12-3/TRBV12-4
j_gene: TRBJ1-2
abundance: many
CDR3nt: TGTGCCAGCAGTTTGTCGGACTATGGCTACACCTTC
CDR3aa: CASSLSDYGYTF

d_gene: .
v_gene: TRBV6-6
j_gene: TRBJ2-3
abundance: .
CDR3nt: TGTGCCAGCAGCCCATTAACCAGGGGCACAGATACGCAGTATTTT
CDR3aa: CASSPLTRGTDTQYF

d_gene: .
v_gene: TRBV12-5
j_gene: TRBJ2-2
abundance: .
CDR3nt: TGTGCTAGTGGTTTGGTAGAGAACACCGGGGAGCTGTTTTTT
CDR3aa: CASGLVENTGELFF

d_gene: TRBD1
v_gene: TRBV20-1
j_gene: TRBJ1-5
abundance: .
CDR3nt: TGCAGTGCGACTGTCCGGGACAGTGGCGATCAGCCCCAGCATTTT
CDR3aa: CSATVRDSGDQPQHF

d_gene: TRBD2
v_gene: TRBV29-1
j_gene: TRBJ2-1
abundance: .
CDR3nt: TGCAGCGTTGAAGATTCCCTAGCGGGGACCCGCTCCTACAATGAGCAGTTCTTC
CDR3aa: CSVEDSLAGTRSYNEQFF

d_gene: .
v_gene: TRBV2
j_gene: TRBJ2-1
abundance: .
CDR3nt: TGTGCCAGCAGGGTCGGCTCTATGTACAATGAGCAGTTCTTC
CDR3aa: CASRVGSMYNEQFF

d_gene: TRBD1
v_gene: TRBV4-1
j_gene: TRBJ2-1
abundance: .
CDR3nt: TGCGCCAGCAGCCAACTTCGTCTAGGACAGGGTAAATACAATGAGCAGTTCTTC
CDR3aa: CASSQLRLGQGKYNEQFF

d_gene: TRBD2
v_gene: TRBV5-1
j_gene: TRBJ2-1
abundance: few
CDR3nt: TGCGCCAGCAGCCTACCGATGACTAGCGGGGGACACAATGAGCAGTTCTTC
CDR3aa: CASSLPMTSGGHNEQFF

d_gene: .
v_gene: TRBV29-1
j_gene: TRBJ1-2
abundance: few
CDR3nt: TGCAGCGCTGGAAGGAAAGCTAACTATGGCTACACCTTC
CDR3aa: CSAGRKANYGYTF

d_gene: .
v_gene: TRBV12-3/TRBV12-4
j_gene: TRBJ1-2
abundance: .
CDR3nt: TGTGCCAGCAGTATACTCAGGGACCCTAACTATGGCTACACCTTC
CDR3aa: CASSILRDPNYGYTF

d_gene: TRBD1
v_gene: TRBV24-1
j_gene: TRBJ2-3
abundance: few
CDR3nt: TGTGCCACCAGTGCCCTCGGACAGGGGAGCACAGATACGCAGTATTTT
CDR3aa: CATSALGQGSTDTQYF

d_gene: .
v_gene: TRBV7-9
j_gene: TRBJ2-3
abundance: once
CDR3nt: TGTGCCAGCAGCTTAAGAGTACGACTAGAAAGCACAGATGCGCAGTATTTT
CDR3aa: CASSLRVRLESTDAQYF

d_gene: TRBD1
v_gene: TRBV12-3/TRBV12-4
j_gene: TRBJ2-1
abundance: many
CDR3nt: TGTGCCAGCATAGCCAGGGGGTATTACAATGAGCAGTTCTTC
CDR3aa: CASIARGYYNEQFF

d_gene: .
v_gene: TRBV4-1
j_gene: TRBJ2-5
abundance: few
CDR3nt: TGCGCCAGCAGCCAGCACTCCACCCGGGTCCAAGAGACCCAGTACTTC
CDR3aa: CASSQHSTRVQETQYF

d_gene: .
v_gene: TRBV5-1
j_gene: TRBJ1-1
abundance: many
CDR3nt: TGCGCCAGCAGCTTGTTTGGGACTGAAGCTTTCTTT
CDR3aa: CASSLFGTEAFF

d_gene: .
v_gene: TRBV5-1
j_gene: TRBJ2-5
abundance: .
CDR3nt: TGCGCCAGCAGCGCCATTGGACTACGCTCCTACGAGCAGCACTTC
CDR3aa: CASSAIGLRSYEQHF

d_gene: .
v_gene: TRBV29-1
j_gene: TRBJ2-1
abundance: many
CDR3nt: TGCAGCGTTGAAGATTGGGGGGGCGATGAGCAGTTCTTC
CDR3aa: CSVEDWGGDEQFF

d_gene: .
v_gene: TRBV7-2
j_gene: TRBJ1-4
abundance: .
CDR3nt: TGTGCCAGCAGCCCAAACCAGTGGGAAAAACTGTTTTTT
CDR3aa: CASSPNQWEKLFF

d_gene: .
v_gene: TRBV12-3/TRBV12-4
j_gene: TRBJ2-1
abundance: .
CDR3nt: TGTGCCAGCAGTTTAATGGGGGGGCCCTCCTACAATGAGCAGTTCTTC
CDR3aa: CASSLMGGPSYNEQFF

d_gene: .
v_gene: TRBV12-3/TRBV12-4
j_gene: TRBJ2-7
abundance: few
CDR3nt: TGTGCCAGCAGTTTCGGGGGCAGGGTCTACGAGCAGTACTTC
CDR3aa: CASSFGGRVYEQYF

d_gene: .
v_gene: TRBV29-1
j_gene: TRBJ1-4
abundance: .
CDR3nt: TGCAGCGCGACAGGACCTAATGAAAAACTGTTTTTT
CDR3aa: CSATGPNEKLFF

d_gene: .
v_gene: TRBV25-1
j_gene: TRBJ1-6
abundance: once
CDR3nt: TGTGCCAGCAGGCTGACAGGACTTAATTCACCCCTCCACTTT
CDR3aa: CASRLTGLNSPLHF

d_gene: TRBD1
v_gene: TRBV12-3/TRBV12-4
j_gene: TRBJ2-6
abundance: .
CDR3nt: TGTGCCAGCAGCCCACGGGACAGGATATTCTCTGGGGCCAACGTCCTGACTTTC
CDR3aa: CASSPRDRIFSGANVLTF

d_gene: .
v_gene: TRBV20-1
j_gene: TRBJ1-2
abundance: .
CDR3nt: TGCAGTGCTAGAGATTACGGGGCAAACAACTATGGCTACACCTTC
CDR3aa: CSARDYGANNYGYTF

d_gene: TRBD1
v_gene: TRBV7-9
j_gene: TRBJ2-7
abundance: few
CDR3nt: TGTGCCAGCATACATGGCATCGGGACAGGGTCCTACAATGAGCAGTACTTC
CDR3aa: CASIHGIGTGSYNEQYF

d_gene: TRBD1
v_gene: TRBV20-1
j_gene: TRBJ2-7
abundance: few
CDR3nt: TGCAGTGCCATTGGACAGGGGTTCACCTACGAGCAGTACTTC
CDR3aa: CSAIGQGFTYEQYF

d_gene: .
v_gene: TRBV4-1
j_gene: TRBJ1-1
abundance: few
CDR3nt: TGCGCCAGCAGCCAAGACCCCAAGGGAGGGGGCACTGAAGCTTTCTTT
CDR3aa: CASSQDPKGGGTEAFF

d_gene: TRBD1
v_gene: TRBV7-9
j_gene: TRBJ1-2
abundance: .
CDR3nt: TGTGCCAGCAGCTTAGTCCGACAGGGGAACTATGGCTACACCTTC
CDR3aa: CASSLVRQGNYGYTF

d_gene: .
v_gene: TRBV20-1
j_gene: TRBJ2-5
abundance: .
CDR3nt: TGCAGTGCTAGAGGTTTACCTCAGGGGCCGGAGACCCAGTACTTC
CDR3aa: CSARGLPQGPETQYF

d_gene: TRBD1
v_gene: TRBV2
j_gene: TRBJ2-1
abundance: .
CDR3nt: TGTGCCACCAGTGACCGACAGGGCGCCTCCTACAATGAGCAGTTCTTC
CDR3aa: CATSDRQGASYNEQFF

d_gene: TRBD2
v_gene: TRBV5-1
j_gene: TRBJ2-3
abundance: .
CDR3nt: TGCGCCAGCAGCTTGGCCTCTAGCGGGAGTTTGGTAGGAGATACGCAGTATTTT
CDR3aa: CASSLASSGSLVGDTQYF

d_gene: .
v_gene: TRBV6-5
j_gene: TRBJ1-1
abundance: .
CDR3nt: TGTGCCAGCAGTTACAAGCAAAACACTGAAGCTTTCTTT
CDR3aa: CASSYKQNTEAFF

d_gene: .
v_gene: TRBV5-1
j_gene: TRBJ1-1
abundance: few
CDR3nt: TGCGCCAGCAGCTTTCGCGGGGCGGCCACTGAAGCTTTCTTT
CDR3aa: CASSFRGAATEAFF

d_gene: .
v_gene: TRBV6-1
j_gene: TRBJ1-5
abundance: few
CDR3nt: TGTGCCAGCAGTGAAATAGGACGGCTCAATCAGCCCCAGCATTTT
CDR3aa: CASSEIGRLNQPQHF

d_gene: .
v_gene: TRBV6-5
j_gene: TRBJ2-5
abundance: few
CDR3nt: TGTGCCAGCAGTTACACCCGGACCGAGGGGCAGTACTTC
CDR3aa: CASSYTRTEGQYF

d_gene: .
v_gene: TRBV6-6
j_gene: TRBJ1-2
abundance: once
CDR3nt: TGTGCCAGCAGTCCGGACAGCCTTGGCTACACCTTC
CDR3aa: CASSPDSLGYTF

d_gene: TRBD2
v_gene: TRBV3-1
j_gene: TRBJ2-1
abundance: .
CDR3nt: TGTGCCAGCAACCAAGATTGGCCAATAGCGGGAGAAGAAAATGAGCAGTTCTTC
CDR3aa: CASNQDWPIAGEENEQFF

d_gene: TRBD2
v_gene: TRBV9
j_gene: TRBJ2-1
abundance: few
CDR3nt: TGTGCCAGCAGCGTAGTAAGCGGGAGTAGTGAGCAGTTCTTC
CDR3aa: CASSVVSGSSEQFF

d_gene: TRBD2
v_gene: TRBV6-1
j_gene: TRBJ2-5
abundance: few
CDR3nt: TGTGCCAGCAGTGTCGGGACTAGCGGGAACCAAGAGACCCAGTACTTC
CDR3aa: CASSVGTSGNQETQYF

d_gene: TRBD2
v_gene: TRBV4-2
j_gene: TRBJ2-1
abundance: .
CDR3nt: TGTGCCAGCAGCCAAGAAGGGGCTAGCGGGAGGGGTTACTACAATGAGCAGTTCTTC
CDR3aa: CASSQEGASGRGYYNEQFF

d_gene: .
v_gene: TRBV12-3/TRBV12-4
j_gene: TRBJ2-3
abundance: few
CDR3nt: TGTGCCAGCAGTTTCGCGGTGGTCGGACAGACCCAGGCTACGCAGTATTTT
CDR3aa: CASSFAVVGQTQATQYF

d_gene: .
v_gene: TRBV7-6
j_gene: TRBJ1-2
abundance: few
CDR3nt: TGTGCCAGCAGCCCTAACGGAGGGTATGGCTACACCTTC
CDR3aa: CASSPNGGYGYTF

d_gene: .
v_gene: TRBV30
j_gene: TRBJ1-5
abundance: .
CDR3nt: TGTGCCTGGAGTATAGGACTGAATAGCAATCAGCCCCAGCATTTT
CDR3aa: CAWSIGLNSNQPQHF

d_gene: .
v_gene: TRBV7-2
j_gene: TRBJ1-5
abundance: few
CDR3nt: TGTGCCAGCAGCTTCGTAGGACAGAGCAATCAGCCCCAGCATTTT
CDR3aa: CASSFVGQSNQPQHF

d_gene: .
v_gene: TRBV20-1
j_gene: TRBJ2-7
abundance: .
CDR3nt: TGCAGTGCCCGACCTCGGACTAACCGTGGCGAGCAGTACTTC
CDR3aa: CSARPRTNRGEQYF

d_gene: .
v_gene: TRBV12-3/TRBV12-4
j_gene: TRBJ2-1
abundance: .
CDR3nt: TGTGCCTGCAGTCGGACTATACATGAGCAGTTCTTC
CDR3aa: CACSRTIHEQFF

d_gene: TRBD2
v_gene: TRBV5-1
j_gene: TRBJ2-1
abundance: .
CDR3nt: TGCGCCAGCAGCTTGGGCGGACTAGCGTGGGAGCAGTTCTTC
CDR3aa: CASSLGGLAWEQFF

d_gene: TRBD2
v_gene: TRBV6-6
j_gene: TRBJ2-3
abundance: many
CDR3nt: TGTGCCAGCGCCCGGGAGGTCCGCACAGATACGCAGTATTTT
CDR3aa: CASAREVRTDTQYF